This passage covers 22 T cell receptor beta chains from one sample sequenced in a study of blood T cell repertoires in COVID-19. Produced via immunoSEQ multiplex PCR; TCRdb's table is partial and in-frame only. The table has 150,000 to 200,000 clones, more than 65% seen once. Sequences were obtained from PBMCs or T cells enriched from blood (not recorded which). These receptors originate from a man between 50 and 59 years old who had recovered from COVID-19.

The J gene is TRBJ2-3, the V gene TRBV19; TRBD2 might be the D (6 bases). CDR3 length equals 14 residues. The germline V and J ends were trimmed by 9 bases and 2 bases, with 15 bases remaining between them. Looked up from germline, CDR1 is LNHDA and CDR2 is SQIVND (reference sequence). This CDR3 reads CASKFREPTDTQYF. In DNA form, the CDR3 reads TGTGCCAGCAAGTTCCGGGAGCCCACAGATACGCAGTATTTT.

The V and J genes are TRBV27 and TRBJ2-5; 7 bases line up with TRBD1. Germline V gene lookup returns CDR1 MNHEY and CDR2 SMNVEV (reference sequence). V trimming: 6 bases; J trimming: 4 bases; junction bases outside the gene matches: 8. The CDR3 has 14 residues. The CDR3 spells CASRQRQGRETQYF. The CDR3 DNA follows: TGTGCCAGCAGGCAAAGACAGGGTCGAGAGACCCAGTACTTC.

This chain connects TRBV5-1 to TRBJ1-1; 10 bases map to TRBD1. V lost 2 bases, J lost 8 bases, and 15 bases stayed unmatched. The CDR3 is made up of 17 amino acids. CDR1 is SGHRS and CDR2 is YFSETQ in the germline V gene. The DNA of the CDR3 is TGCGCCAGCAGCTTTGGGCTGGGGGACAGGGGACTACCCGAAGCTTTCTTT. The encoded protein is CASSFGLGDRGLPEAFF.

CDR3 sequence reads: CASSQGQGADAFF. The CDR3 region has the DNA TGTGCCAGCAGCCAAGGACAGGGGGCGGATGCGTTCTTC. This sequence joins TRBV3-1 (or the pseudogene TRBV3-2) and TRBJ2-1; 10 bases agree with TRBD1. Per the germline V gene, CDR1 is LGHDT and CDR2 is YNNKEL (reference sequence). J gave up 15 bases and V 1 base, and 6 bases lay outside the gene matches. The length of the CDR3 is 13 residues.

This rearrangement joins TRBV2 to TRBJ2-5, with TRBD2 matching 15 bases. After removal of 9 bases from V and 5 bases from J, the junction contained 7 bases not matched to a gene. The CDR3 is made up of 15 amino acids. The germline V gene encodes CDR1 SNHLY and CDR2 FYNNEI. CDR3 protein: CARGTSGRTRETQYF. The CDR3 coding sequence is TGTGCCAGGGGGACTAGCGGGAGGACGAGGGAGACCCAGTACTTC.

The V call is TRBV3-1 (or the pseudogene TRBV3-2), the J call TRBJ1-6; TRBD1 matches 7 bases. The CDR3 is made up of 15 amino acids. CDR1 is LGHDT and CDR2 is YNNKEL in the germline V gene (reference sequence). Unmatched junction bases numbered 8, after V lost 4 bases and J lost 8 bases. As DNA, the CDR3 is TGTGCCAGCAGCCTAACCGGGACAGAAGATTCACCCCTCCACTTT. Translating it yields CASSLTGTEDSPLHF.

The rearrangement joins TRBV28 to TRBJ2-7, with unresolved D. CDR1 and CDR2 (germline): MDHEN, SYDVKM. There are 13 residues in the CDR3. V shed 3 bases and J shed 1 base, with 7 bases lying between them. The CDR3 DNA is TGTGCCAGCAGTTTGGCACCATCCTACGAGCAGTACTTC. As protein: CASSLAPSYEQYF.

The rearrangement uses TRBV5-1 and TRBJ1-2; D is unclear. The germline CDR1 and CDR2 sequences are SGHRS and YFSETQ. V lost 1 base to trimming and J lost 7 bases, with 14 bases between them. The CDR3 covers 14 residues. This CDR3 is CASSLLINTSGYTF. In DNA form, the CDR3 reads TGCGCCAGCAGCTTGCTTATTAACACATCTGGCTACACCTTC.

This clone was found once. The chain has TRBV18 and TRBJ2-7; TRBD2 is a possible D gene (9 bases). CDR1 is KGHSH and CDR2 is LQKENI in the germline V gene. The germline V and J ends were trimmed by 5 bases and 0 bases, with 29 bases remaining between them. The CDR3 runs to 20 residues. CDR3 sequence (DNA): TGTGCCAGCTCATCCAGCGGACAGGGAGGATCTAGCGGGAACTCCTACGAGCAGTACTTC. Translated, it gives CASSSSGQGGSSGNSYEQYF.

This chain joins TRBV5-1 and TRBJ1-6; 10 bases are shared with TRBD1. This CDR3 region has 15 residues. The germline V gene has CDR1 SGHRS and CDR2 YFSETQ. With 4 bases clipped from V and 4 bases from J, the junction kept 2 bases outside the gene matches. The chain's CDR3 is CASSQGQGYNSPLHF. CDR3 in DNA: TGCGCCAGCAGCCAGGGACAGGGGTATAATTCACCCCTCCACTTT.

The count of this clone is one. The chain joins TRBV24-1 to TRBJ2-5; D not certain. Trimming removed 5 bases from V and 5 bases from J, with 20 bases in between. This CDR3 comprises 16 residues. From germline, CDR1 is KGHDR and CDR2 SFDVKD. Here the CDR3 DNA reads TGTGCCACCAGTGCCCAGTTCGCTTTTTCACAGGAGACCCAGTACTTC. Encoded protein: CATSAQFAFSQETQYF.

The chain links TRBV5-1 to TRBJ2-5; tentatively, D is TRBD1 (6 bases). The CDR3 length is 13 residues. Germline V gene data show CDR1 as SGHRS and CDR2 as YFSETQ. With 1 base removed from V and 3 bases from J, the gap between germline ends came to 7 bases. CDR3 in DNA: TGCGCCAGCAGCTTGACAGGGAAAGAGACCCAGTACTTC. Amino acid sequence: CASSLTGKETQYF.

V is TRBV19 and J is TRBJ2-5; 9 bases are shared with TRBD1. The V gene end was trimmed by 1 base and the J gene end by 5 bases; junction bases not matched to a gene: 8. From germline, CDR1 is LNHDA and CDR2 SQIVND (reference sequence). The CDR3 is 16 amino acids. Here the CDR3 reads CASSIGRDRVFETQYF. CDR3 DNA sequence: TGTGCCAGTAGTATAGGCCGGGACAGGGTATTCGAGACCCAGTACTTC.

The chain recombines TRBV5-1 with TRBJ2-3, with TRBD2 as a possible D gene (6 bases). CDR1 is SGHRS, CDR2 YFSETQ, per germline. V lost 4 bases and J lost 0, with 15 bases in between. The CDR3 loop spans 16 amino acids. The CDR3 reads CASSTLGGASTDTQYF. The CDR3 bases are TGCGCCAGCAGCACCCTGGGGGGAGCTAGCACAGATACGCAGTATTTT.

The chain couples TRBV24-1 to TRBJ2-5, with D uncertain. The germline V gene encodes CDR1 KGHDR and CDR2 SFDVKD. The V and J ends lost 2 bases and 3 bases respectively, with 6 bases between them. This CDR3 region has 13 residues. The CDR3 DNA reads TGTGCCACCAGTGATTACAAGAAAGAGACCCAGTACTTC. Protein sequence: CATSDYKKETQYF.

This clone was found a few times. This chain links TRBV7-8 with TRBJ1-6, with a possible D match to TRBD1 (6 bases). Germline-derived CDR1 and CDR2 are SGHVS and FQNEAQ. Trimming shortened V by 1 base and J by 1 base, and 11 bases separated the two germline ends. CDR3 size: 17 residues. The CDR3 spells CASSLVGGGSYNSPLHF. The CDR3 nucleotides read TGTGCCAGCAGCTTAGTAGGGGGGGGGTCCTATAATTCACCCCTCCACTTT.

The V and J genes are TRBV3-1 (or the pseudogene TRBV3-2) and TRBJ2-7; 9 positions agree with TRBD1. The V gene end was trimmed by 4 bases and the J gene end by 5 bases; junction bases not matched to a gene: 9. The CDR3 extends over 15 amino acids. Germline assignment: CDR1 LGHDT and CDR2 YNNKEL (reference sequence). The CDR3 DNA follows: TGTGCCAGCAGCCGATTGGGACAGGGAGGCGACGAGCAGTACTTC. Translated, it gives CASSRLGQGGDEQYF.

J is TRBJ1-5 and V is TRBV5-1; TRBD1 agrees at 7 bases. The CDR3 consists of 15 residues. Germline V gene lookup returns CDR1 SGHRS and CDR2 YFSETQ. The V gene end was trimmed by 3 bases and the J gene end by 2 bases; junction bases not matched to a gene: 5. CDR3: CASSSTGARNQPQHF. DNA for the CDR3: TGCGCCAGCAGCTCTACAGGGGCACGCAATCAGCCCCAGCATTTT.

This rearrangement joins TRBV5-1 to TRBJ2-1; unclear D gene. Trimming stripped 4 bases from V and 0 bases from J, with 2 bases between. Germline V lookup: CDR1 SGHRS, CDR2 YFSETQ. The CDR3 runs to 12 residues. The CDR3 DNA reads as TGCGCCAGCAGCCACTCCTACAATGAGCAGTTCTTC. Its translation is CASSHSYNEQFF.

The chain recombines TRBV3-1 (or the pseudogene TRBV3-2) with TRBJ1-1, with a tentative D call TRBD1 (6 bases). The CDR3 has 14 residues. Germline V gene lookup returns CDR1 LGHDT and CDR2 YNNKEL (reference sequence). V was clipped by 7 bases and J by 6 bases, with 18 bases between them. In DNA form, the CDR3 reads TGTGCCAGCAAGAAATCGACAGGTCAGGCTGAAGCTTTCTTT. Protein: CASKKSTGQAEAFF.

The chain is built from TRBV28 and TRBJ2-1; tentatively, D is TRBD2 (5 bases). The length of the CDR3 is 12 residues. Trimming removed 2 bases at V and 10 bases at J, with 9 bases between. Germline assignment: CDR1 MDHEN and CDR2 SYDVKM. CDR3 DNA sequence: TGTGCCAGCAGTTTACTTGCGGGCGAGCAGTTCTTC. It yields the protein CASSLLAGEQFF.

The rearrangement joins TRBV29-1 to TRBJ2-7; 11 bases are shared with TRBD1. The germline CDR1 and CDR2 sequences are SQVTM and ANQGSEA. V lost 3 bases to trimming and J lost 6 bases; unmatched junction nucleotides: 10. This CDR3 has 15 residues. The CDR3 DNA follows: TGCAGCGTTGACCTGGAGGGACAGGGGGTTTCCGAGCAGTACTTC. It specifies CSVDLEGQGVSEQYF.